At least ten counts were recorded for the clone carrying this T cell receptor (beta chain). The antigen remains unidentified. Exclusion applied to patients with other autoimmune diseases, uncontrolled infections, pregnancy or lactation. The diagnosis combined clinical symptoms, thyroxine, TRAb, thyroid ultrasound and orbital computed tomography scans. The sample is drawn from a study of Graves' ophthalmopathy and Graves' hyperthyroidism. Study overall: Peripheral blood (taken before any treatment) was collected at initial diagnosis. Findings and limits, study-wide: Most thyroid clonotypes with frequency above 0.001 were detected in blood too.

Amplification of the TCR beta CDR3 regions used RNA transcripts (as template). HTBI primers were used in a first-round RT-PCR, which preceded a second-round multiplex PCR. TCRdb re-derived calls from the multiplex PCR reads in MiXCR, one entry per CDR3 protein. The table shows about 380,000 distinct CDR3 sequences, with roughly 14% occurring only once. The length of the CDR3 is 8 residues. V lost 4 bases, J lost 12 bases, and 0 bases stayed unmatched. The V gene's germline CDR1 is SQVTM and CDR2 ANQGSEA. The chain is built from TRBV29-1 and TRBJ2-7; 7 bases are shared with TRBD2. The clonotype was recovered from a woman aged 18-35 years with stable Graves' hyperthyroidism. What was sequenced was peripheral blood. DNA of the CDR3: TGCAGCGTTGCGGGAGGGTACTTC. Translation gives CSVAGGYF.